This T cell receptor beta chain stems from a study of brain T cells in children with intractable seizures. General study findings and limits: Pre- and post-surgery blood differed in depth, so pre-surgery absences may be undersampling. Patients' HCMV serostatus was unknown; virus specificity rests on CDR3 similarity alone.

Assay used: immunoSEQ multiplex PCR; TCRdb lists only in-frame clones, some missing. The sample has a few hundred thousand clones, about 94% seen once. Remarks on this clone: What it binds is unknown.

The time point: blood from clinic visit 5 months post-surgery; TSC patient then seizure free. Sequencing was limited to surgery cases with top T cell transcript signatures in brain tissue. Patients received at least one anti-epileptic drug before surgery. The sequences come from peripheral blood, collected about 5 months after surgery. This TCR derives from a boy in the first two years of life with tuberous sclerosis and intractable seizures.

The CDR3 nucleotides read TGTGCCAGCAGCTTGGGCGGACTAGCGGGGATCGGGGAGCTGTTTTTT. This gives the protein CASSLGGLAGIGELFF. The V and J genes are TRBV7-6 and TRBJ2-2; 12 bases map to TRBD2. Germline V gene sequence: CDR1 SGHVS, CDR2 FNYEAQ. The V and J ends lost 3 bases and 7 bases, in that order; junction bases with no gene match: 6. CDR3 length equals 16 residues.